This T cell receptor beta chain was sequenced in a study of siplizumab effects on memory and regulatory T cells. Generated by immunoSEQ multiplex PCR, the TCRdb table keeps only in-frame clones and is missing some. The sample records around 61,000 clones, just over 95% being singletons. Germline V gene data show CDR1 as SGDLS and CDR2 as YYNGEE. This CDR3 comprises 14 residues. V dropped 0 bases and J dropped 1 base, with 8 bases sitting between them. This TCR came from a human donor in good health. The sample was naive CD8+ T cells sorted from blood. The V and J genes are TRBV9 and TRBJ2-7; no firm D call. CDR3 protein: CASSVGFDSYEQYF. The CDR3 DNA sequence: TGTGCCAGCAGCGTAGGATTCGATTCCTACGAGCAGTACTTC.